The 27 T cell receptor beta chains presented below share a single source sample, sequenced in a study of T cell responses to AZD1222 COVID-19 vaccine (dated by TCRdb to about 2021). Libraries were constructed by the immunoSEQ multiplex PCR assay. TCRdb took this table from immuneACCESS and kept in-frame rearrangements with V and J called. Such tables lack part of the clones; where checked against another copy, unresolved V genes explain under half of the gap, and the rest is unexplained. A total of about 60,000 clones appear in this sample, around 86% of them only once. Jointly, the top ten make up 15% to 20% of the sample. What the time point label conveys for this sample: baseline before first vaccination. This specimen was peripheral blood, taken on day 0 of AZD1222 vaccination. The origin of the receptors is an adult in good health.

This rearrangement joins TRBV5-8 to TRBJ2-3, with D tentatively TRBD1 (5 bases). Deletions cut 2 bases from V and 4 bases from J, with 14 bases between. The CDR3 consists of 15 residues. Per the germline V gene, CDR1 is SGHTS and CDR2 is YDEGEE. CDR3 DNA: TGTGCCAGCAGCTTAAGACAGCATGTCCCAGATACGCAGTATTTT. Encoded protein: CASSLRQHVPDTQYF.

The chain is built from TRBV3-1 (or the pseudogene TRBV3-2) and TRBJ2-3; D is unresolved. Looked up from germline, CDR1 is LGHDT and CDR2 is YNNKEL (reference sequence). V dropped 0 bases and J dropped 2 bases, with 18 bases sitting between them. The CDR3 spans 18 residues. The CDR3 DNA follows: TGTGCCAGCAGCCAAGACCGCTTTACTGGCGGTCCCACAGATACGCAGTATTTT. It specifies CASSQDRFTGGPTDTQYF.

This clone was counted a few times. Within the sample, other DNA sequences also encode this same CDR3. CDR3 DNA sequence: TGTGCCTGGAGTCGGGACAGCGGGTCTGGAAACACCATATATTTT. This translates into CAWSRDSGSGNTIYF. This chain links TRBV30 with TRBJ1-3, with 7 positions matching TRBD1. CDR1 and CDR2 from the germline V gene are GTSNPN and SVGIG (reference sequence). J gave up 1 base and V 2 bases, and 5 bases lay outside the gene matches. This CDR3 has 15 residues.

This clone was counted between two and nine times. The CDR3 DNA sequence: TGTGCCAGCAGCGTAGTGGAGGGAGGGTACACCTTC. This encodes CASSVVEGGYTF. This chain uses TRBV9 with TRBJ1-2; unclear D gene. V gave up 0 bases and J gave up 11 bases, with 11 bases separating them. CDR1 and CDR2 (germline): SGDLS, YYNGEE. The CDR3 is 12 residues long.

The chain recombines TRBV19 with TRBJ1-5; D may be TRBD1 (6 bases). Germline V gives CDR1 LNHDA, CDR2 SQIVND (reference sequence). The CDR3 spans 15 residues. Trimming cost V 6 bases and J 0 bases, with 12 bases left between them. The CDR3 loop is CASSRTVLSNQPQHF. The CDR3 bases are TGTGCCAGTAGCCGGACAGTTCTTAGCAATCAGCCCCAGCATTTT.

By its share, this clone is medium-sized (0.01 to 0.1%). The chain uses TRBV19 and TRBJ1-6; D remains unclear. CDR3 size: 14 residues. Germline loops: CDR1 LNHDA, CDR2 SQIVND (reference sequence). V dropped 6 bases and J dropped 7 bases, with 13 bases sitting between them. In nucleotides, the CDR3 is TGTGCCAGTAGGAACCACCTCGGGAATTCACCCCTCCACTTT. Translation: CASRNHLGNSPLHF.

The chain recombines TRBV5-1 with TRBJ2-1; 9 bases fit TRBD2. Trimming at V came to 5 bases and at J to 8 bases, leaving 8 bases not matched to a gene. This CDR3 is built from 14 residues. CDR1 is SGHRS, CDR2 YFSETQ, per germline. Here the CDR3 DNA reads TGCGCCAGCAGTACAAGCGGGGGGCGGCATGAGCAGTTCTTC. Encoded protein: CASSTSGGRHEQFF.

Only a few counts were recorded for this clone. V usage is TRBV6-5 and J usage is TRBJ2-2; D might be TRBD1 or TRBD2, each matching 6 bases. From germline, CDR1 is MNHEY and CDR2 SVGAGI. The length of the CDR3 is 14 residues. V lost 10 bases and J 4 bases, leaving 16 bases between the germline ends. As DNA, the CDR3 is TGTGCCACCAGCTGGGGGGCTGTCACCGGGGAGCTGTTTTTT. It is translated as CATSWGAVTGELFF.

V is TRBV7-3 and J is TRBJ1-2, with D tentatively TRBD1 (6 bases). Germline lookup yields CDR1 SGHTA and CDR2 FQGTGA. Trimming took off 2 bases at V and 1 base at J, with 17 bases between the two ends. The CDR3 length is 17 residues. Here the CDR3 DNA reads TGTGCCAGCAGCTTAGAAGTCCGCAGGGGACTTAACTATGGCTACACCTTC. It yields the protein CASSLEVRRGLNYGYTF.

The CDR3, as DNA: TGTGCCAGCAGCGTAGATCCTGTTTCGGACTACGAGCAGTACTTC. This codes for CASSVDPVSDYEQYF. The chain joins TRBV9 to TRBJ2-7; D not certain. The CDR3 spans 15 residues. Trimming removed 0 bases at V and 3 bases at J, with 13 bases between. CDR1 is SGDLS and CDR2 is YYNGEE in the germline V gene.

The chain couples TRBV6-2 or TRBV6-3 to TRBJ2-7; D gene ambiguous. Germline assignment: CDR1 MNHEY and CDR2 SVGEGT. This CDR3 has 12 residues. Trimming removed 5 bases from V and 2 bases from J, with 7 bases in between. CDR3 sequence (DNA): TGTGCCAGCAGTACGCCCCCCTACGAGCAGTACTTC. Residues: CASSTPPYEQYF.

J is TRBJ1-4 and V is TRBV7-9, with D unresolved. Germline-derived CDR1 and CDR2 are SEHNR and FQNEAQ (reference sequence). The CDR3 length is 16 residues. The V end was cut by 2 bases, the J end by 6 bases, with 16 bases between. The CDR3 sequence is CASSLQVSGAHEKLFF. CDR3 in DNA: TGTGCCAGCAGCTTACAGGTGTCTGGAGCCCATGAAAAACTGTTTTTT. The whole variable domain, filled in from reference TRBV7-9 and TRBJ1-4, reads DTGVSQNPRHKITKRGQNVTFRCDPISEHNRLYWYRQTLGQGPEFLTYFQNEAQLEKSRLLSDRFSAERPKGSFSTLEIQRTEQGDSAMYLCASSLQVSGAHEKLFFGSGTQLSVL.

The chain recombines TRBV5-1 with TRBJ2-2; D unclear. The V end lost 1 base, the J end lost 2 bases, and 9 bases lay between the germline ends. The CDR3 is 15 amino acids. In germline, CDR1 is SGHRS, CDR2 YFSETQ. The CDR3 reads CASSLFQKNTGELFF. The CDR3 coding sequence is TGCGCCAGCAGCTTGTTCCAGAAAAACACCGGGGAGCTGTTTTTT.

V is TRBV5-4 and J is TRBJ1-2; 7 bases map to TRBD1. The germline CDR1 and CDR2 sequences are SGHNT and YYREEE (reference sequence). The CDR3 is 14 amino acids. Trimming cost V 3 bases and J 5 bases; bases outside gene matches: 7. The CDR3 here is CASSSGQEKYGYTF. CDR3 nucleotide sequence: TGTGCCAGCAGCTCCGGACAGGAAAAGTATGGCTACACCTTC. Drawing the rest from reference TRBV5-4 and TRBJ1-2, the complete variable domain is ETGVTQSPTHLIKTRGQQVTLRCSSQSGHNTVSWYQQALGQGPQFIFQYYREEENGRGNFPPRFSGLQFPNYSSELNVNALELDDSALYLCASSSGQEKYGYTFGSGTRLTVV.

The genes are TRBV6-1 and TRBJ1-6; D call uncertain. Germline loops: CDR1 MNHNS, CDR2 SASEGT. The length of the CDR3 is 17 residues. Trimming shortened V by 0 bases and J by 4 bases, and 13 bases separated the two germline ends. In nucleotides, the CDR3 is TGTGCCAGCAGTGAAGCGTCTCGGCAGATTTATAATTCACCCCTCCACTTT. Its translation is CASSEASRQIYNSPLHF.

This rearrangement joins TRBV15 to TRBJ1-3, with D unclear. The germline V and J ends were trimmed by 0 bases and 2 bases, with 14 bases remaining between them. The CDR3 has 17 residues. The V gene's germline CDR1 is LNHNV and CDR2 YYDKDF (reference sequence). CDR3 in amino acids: CATSRDLGRGAGNTIYF. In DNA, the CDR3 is TGTGCCACCAGCAGAGATTTAGGGCGCGGAGCTGGAAACACCATATATTTT.

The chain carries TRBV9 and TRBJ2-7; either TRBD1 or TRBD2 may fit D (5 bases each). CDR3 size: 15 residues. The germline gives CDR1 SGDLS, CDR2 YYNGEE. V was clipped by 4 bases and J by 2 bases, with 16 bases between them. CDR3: CASSPVPWGTYEQYF. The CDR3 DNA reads TGTGCCAGCAGCCCAGTCCCCTGGGGGACCTACGAGCAGTACTTC.

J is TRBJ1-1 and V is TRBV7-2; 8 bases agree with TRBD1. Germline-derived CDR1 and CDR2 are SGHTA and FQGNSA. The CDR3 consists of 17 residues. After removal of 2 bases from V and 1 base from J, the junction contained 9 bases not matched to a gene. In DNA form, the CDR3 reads TGTGCCAGCAGCTTACCCACTCGGACAGGGACGAACACTGAAGCTTTCTTT. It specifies CASSLPTRTGTNTEAFF.

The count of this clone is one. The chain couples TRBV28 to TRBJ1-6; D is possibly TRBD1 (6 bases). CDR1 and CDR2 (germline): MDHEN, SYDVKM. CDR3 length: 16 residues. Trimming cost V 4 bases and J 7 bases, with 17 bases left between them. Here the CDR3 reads CASSSSGTSPNSPLHF. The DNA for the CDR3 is TGTGCCAGCAGTTCCTCCGGGACATCCCCAAATTCACCCCTCCACTTT.

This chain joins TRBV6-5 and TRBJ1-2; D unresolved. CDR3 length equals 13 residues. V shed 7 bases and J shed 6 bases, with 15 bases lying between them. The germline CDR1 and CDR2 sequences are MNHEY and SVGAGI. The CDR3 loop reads CASMEVGLDGYTF. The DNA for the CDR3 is TGTGCCAGCATGGAAGTCGGGCTGGATGGCTACACCTTC.

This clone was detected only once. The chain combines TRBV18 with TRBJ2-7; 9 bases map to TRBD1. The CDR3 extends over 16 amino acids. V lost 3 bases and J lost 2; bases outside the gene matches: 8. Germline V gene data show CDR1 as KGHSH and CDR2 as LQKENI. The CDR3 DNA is TGTGCCAGCTCACCCCAGGGGACAGGGTTCGCCTACGAGCAGTACTTC. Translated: CASSPQGTGFAYEQYF.

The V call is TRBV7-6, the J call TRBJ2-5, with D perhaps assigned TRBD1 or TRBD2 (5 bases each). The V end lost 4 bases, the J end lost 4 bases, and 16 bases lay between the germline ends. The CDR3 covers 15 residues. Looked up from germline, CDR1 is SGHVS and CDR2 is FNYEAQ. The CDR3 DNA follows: TGTGCCAGCAGCTCCGGGACCCGAGGAGCAGAGACCCAGTACTTC. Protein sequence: CASSSGTRGAETQYF.

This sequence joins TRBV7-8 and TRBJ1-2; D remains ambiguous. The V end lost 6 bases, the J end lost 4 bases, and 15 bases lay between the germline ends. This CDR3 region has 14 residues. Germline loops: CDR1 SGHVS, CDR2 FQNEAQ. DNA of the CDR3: TGTGCCAGCAGTTTTGCGAGGGAGGCCTATGGCTACACCTTC. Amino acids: CASSFAREAYGYTF.

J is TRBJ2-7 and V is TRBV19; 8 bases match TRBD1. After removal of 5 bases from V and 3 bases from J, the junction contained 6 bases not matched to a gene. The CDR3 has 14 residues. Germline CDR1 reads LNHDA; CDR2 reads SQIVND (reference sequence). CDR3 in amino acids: CASSVQGVFYEQYF. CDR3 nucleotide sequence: TGTGCCAGTAGTGTACAGGGGGTGTTCTACGAGCAGTACTTC.

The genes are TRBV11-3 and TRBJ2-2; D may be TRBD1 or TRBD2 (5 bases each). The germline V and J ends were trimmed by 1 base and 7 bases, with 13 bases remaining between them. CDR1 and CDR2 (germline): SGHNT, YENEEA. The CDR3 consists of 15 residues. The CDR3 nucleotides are TGTGCCAGCAGCTTAGTTGCCGGGGCCGGCGGGGAGCTGTTTTTT. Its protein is CASSLVAGAGGELFF.

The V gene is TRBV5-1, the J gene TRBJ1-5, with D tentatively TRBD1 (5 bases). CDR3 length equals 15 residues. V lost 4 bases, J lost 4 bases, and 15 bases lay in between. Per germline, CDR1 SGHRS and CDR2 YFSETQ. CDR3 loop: CASSPAGTANQPQHF. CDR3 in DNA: TGCGCCAGCAGCCCCGCCGGGACGGCTAATCAGCCCCAGCATTTT.

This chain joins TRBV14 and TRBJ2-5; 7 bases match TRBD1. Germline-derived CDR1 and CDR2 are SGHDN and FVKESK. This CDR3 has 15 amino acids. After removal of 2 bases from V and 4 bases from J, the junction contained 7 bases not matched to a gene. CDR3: CASSQYSGGVETQYF. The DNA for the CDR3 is TGTGCCAGCAGCCAATATTCAGGGGGAGTAGAGACCCAGTACTTC.